This TCR beta chain is drawn from a study of blood T cell repertoires in COVID-19. Study at large: Italy, Spain and the United States were the sources of the convalescent and acute COVID-19 samples. T cells, B-cell-depleted T cells, or PBMCs provided the cDNA or gDNA that served as material.

This clone was counted between two and nine times. Germline V CDR1 and CDR2: LNHNV, YYDKDF (reference sequence). The CDR3 has 15 amino acids. The V and J ends lost 5 bases and 6 bases respectively, with 19 bases between them. Methods used by the authors: Amplification of reference gene primers provided the estimated nucleated cell counts. This table comes from immunoSEQ multiplex PCR, and its TCRdb copy is limited to in-frame clones, with some not included. V and J calls and clone size are copied from that table; D and trimming were computed from the DNA. The table has 100,000 to 120,000 clones, around 74% seen once; the top ten hold under 10%.

The receptor was derived from a woman in her sixties with acute or convalescent COVID-19. J is TRBJ1-2 and V is TRBV15, with D perhaps TRBD1 (6 bases). The material sequenced was peripheral blood. CDR3 region: CATSRGGAPGNGYTF. The CDR3, as DNA: TGTGCCACCAGCCGCGGGGGGGCGCCTGGGAATGGCTACACCTTC.